These 2 T cell receptor beta chains originate from one sample sequenced in a study of human T cells and chemical hapten exposure. This sample's time point: patch test 2, 6 weeks after DPC sensitization. Sample treatment: therapeutic diphenylcyclopropenone sensitization with weekly scalp DPC. MiXCR, applied by TCRdb to the RACE reads, yields one record per CDR3 protein. The table records some 71,000 distinct CDR3 sequences, 10% of them present only once. The material sequenced was whole blood, taken in connection with sensitization to the hapten diphenylcyclopropenone (DPC). The receptor set was obtained from a woman aged 50 to 60 with alopecia areata. Some clones in this sample may be carry-over from other donors' samples.

This clonotype appeared many times. The chain recombines TRBV6-5 with TRBJ2-1, with no clear D. Germline V gene data show CDR1 as MNHEY and CDR2 as SVGAGI. CDR3 length: 15 amino acids. V lost 5 bases and J 6 bases, leaving 17 bases between the germline ends. In DNA form, the CDR3 reads TGTGCCAGCAGTACCAACTGGCTTCCACTCAATGAGCAGTTCTTC. Protein sequence: CASSTNWLPLNEQFF.

This clonotype showed up many times. The V gene is TRBV2, the J gene TRBJ2-7; D is possibly TRBD1 (6 bases). The CDR3 is made up of 13 amino acids. V was cut by 7 bases and J by 10 bases, with 20 bases left in between. From germline, CDR1 is SNHLY and CDR2 FYNNEI. The CDR3: CASTRTSYRDQYF. The CDR3 nucleotides are TGTGCCAGCACCCGAACCTCCTACAGGGACCAGTACTTC.